Sequencing of this TCR beta chain was carried out in a study of PD-1 blockade in mismatch repair-deficient tumors. Clones were sequenced by immunoSEQ multiplex PCR, and TCRdb holds only the in-frame ones, with some missing. The data show 15,000 or so clones, with over 75% seen just once and roughly 1.7% held by the top ten. This sequence was found in an adult with mismatch repair-deficient cancer. The sample consisted of PBMCs, taken about 23 weeks after starting pembrolizumab.

The CDR3 here is CASSRDRGNTEAFF. The CDR3 DNA reads as TGTGCCAGCAGCAGGGACAGGGGGAACACTGAAGCTTTCTTT. J is TRBJ1-1 and V is TRBV5-4; the match to TRBD1 covers 10 bases. The CDR3 is made up of 14 amino acids. Trimming took 4 bases from V and 1 from J; bases not matched to a gene: 1. Germline V gene data show CDR1 as SGHNT and CDR2 as YYREEE (reference sequence).